One and the same sample provided the 14 T cell receptor beta chains below, sequenced in a study of beta chain features in type 1 diabetes. Reverse transcribing all isolated RNA meant expressed TCRB transcripts were sequenced. Clones were sequenced by immunoSEQ multiplex PCR, and TCRdb holds only the in-frame ones, with some missing. The sample holds approximately 360,000 clones, around 12% seen once. These receptors' targets are unknown. Study-wide results and limits: Patients with Type 1 diabetes showed moderately but significantly shorter TCRB CDR3s in all four CD4+ subsets.

Input material: naive CD4+ T cells from blood. All receptors derive from a woman younger than 30 with type 1 diabetes.

This clone has only a few counts. The rearrangement links TRBV6-5 to TRBJ2-5; no clear D gene. Germline lookup yields CDR1 MNHEY and CDR2 SVGAGI. This CDR3 is built from 16 residues. V was shortened by 0 bases and J by 5 bases, with 16 bases between the two germline ends. CDR3 in DNA: TGTGCCAGCAGTTACTCCTGGGCCCCCGCCCGGGAGACCCAGTACTTC. Translating gives CASSYSWAPARETQYF.

This clone was found a few times. The J gene is TRBJ2-7, the V gene TRBV2, with TRBD2 as a possible D gene (6 bases). CDR1 and CDR2 from the germline V gene are SNHLY and FYNNEI. The CDR3 is made up of 14 amino acids. Trimming pared 7 bases from V and 3 bases from J, leaving 16 bases between. The CDR3 loop is CASIDRGTRYEQYF. In nucleotides, the CDR3 is TGTGCCAGCATCGACCGGGGGACCCGCTACGAGCAGTACTTC.

This clone was seen only a few times. This rearrangement joins TRBV7-8 to TRBJ2-5; 7 positions match TRBD1. Per the germline V gene, CDR1 is SGHVS and CDR2 is FQNEAQ. CDR3 length: 15 amino acids. V trimming: 4 bases; J trimming: 5 bases; junction bases outside the gene matches: 10. The CDR3 protein is CASSSLDRSGETQYF. The CDR3 DNA reads as TGTGCCAGCAGCTCCCTGGACAGGTCTGGGGAGACCCAGTACTTC.

This clone appeared a few times. This rearrangement joins TRBV6-6 to TRBJ2-3; D is unresolved. The germline V and J ends were trimmed by 5 bases and 2 bases, with 5 bases remaining between them. The CDR3 runs to 12 residues. Germline V gene lookup returns CDR1 MNHNY and CDR2 SVGAGI (reference sequence). The CDR3 region has the DNA TGTGCCAGCAGTCCCTACACAGATACGCAGTATTTT. Protein sequence: CASSPYTDTQYF.

J is TRBJ1-1 and V is TRBV10-3, with D unresolved. Per germline, CDR1 ENHRY and CDR2 SYGVKD. This CDR3 region has 14 residues. The V and J ends lost 4 bases and 1 base respectively, with 10 bases between them. The CDR3 reads CAISASRGNTEAFF. The CDR3 nucleotides read TGTGCCATCAGTGCGTCCCGGGGGAACACTGAAGCTTTCTTT.

The chain is built from TRBV6-6 and TRBJ1-1; TRBD1 aligns across 7 bases. J was trimmed by 4 bases and V by 2 bases; bases with no gene match: 10. The germline gives CDR1 MNHNY, CDR2 SVGAGI (reference sequence). The CDR3 is 16 amino acids. The CDR3 nucleotides read TGTGCCAGCAGTTACGCGCCCACAGGGGTCGGCACTGAAGCTTTCTTT. It is translated as CASSYAPTGVGTEAFF.

This clone has just a few counts. V and J are TRBV5-6 and TRBJ2-5; 11 bases are shared with TRBD2. CDR1 is SGHDT and CDR2 is YYEEEE in the germline V gene. V was pared by 2 bases and J by 5 bases, with 5 bases of the junction left unmatched. The CDR3 runs to 15 residues. The CDR3 DNA reads TGTGCCAGCAGCTTTAGCGGGGGGGCTTGGGAGACCCAGTACTTC. The encoded protein is CASSFSGGAWETQYF. Looking up the rest from reference TRBV5-6 and TRBJ2-5 gives the full variable domain: DAGVTQSPTHLIKTRGQQVTLRCSPKSGHDTVSWYQQALGQGPQFIFQYYEEEERQRGNFPDRFSGHQFPNYSSELNVNALLLGDSALYLCASSFSGGAWETQYFGPGTRLLVL.

In its sample, this clone was seen a few times. The chain links TRBV4-3 to TRBJ2-1, with D unclear. Germline V gives CDR1 LGHNA, CDR2 YSLEER. Trimming stripped 1 base from V and 15 bases from J, with 16 bases between. This CDR3 contains 13 residues. The CDR3 region is CASSQVSNSQRFF. The CDR3 DNA follows: TGCGCCAGCAGCCAAGTATCGAACAGTCAACGGTTCTTC.

This clone occurred a few times. The chain has TRBV4-1 and TRBJ1-2; D might be TRBD1 (5 bases). The CDR3 is 14 amino acids. Trimming stripped 4 bases from V and 7 bases from J, with 16 bases between. Looked up from germline, CDR1 is MGHRA and CDR2 is YSYEKL. CDR3 DNA: TGCGCCAGCAGCCCCGCGCGGCAGGGAGGTGGCTACACCTTC. Translated: CASSPARQGGGYTF.

This clone was counted only a few times. The chain joins TRBV18 to TRBJ1-6; D call uncertain. This CDR3 has 13 residues. Between the trimmed V and J ends, which lost 5 bases and 9 bases, there was a span of 11 bases. Germline CDR1 and CDR2: KGHSH and LQKENI. CDR3 nucleotide sequence: TGTGCCAGCTCAGCGGAGGGCCTTTCACCCCTCCACTTT. As protein: CASSAEGLSPLHF.

In this sample, this clone turned up a few times. This chain joins TRBV29-1 and TRBJ2-2; TRBD1 agrees at 12 bases. The CDR3 has 18 residues. Trimming at V came to 5 bases and at J to 6 bases, leaving 16 bases not matched to a gene. CDR1 SQVTM and CDR2 ANQGSEA come from the germline V gene. In nucleotides, the CDR3 is TGCAGCGTTTCGAAGTTTACCGGGACAGGGGGCGCATCCGGGGAGCTGTTTTTT. Translation: CSVSKFTGTGGASGELFF.

V is TRBV30 and J is TRBJ1-2; D unclear. This CDR3 has 14 amino acids. The V gene lost 3 bases and the J gene lost 8 bases, with 19 bases spanning the gap. Germline V gene sequence: CDR1 GTSNPN, CDR2 SVGIG (reference sequence). In DNA form, the CDR3 reads TGTGCCTGGAGAAGCGGAACATCTCCGAGGGGCTACACCTTC. The encoded protein is CAWRSGTSPRGYTF.

This clone was observed a handful of times. V and J are TRBV6-5 and TRBJ2-2; weak D call: TRBD1 (6 bases). V lost 6 bases and J 1 base, leaving 9 bases between the germline ends. From germline, CDR1 is MNHEY and CDR2 SVGAGI. The CDR3 has 14 residues. CDR3 region: CASSPTGNTGELFF. Here the CDR3 DNA reads TGTGCCAGCAGCCCGACAGGGAACACCGGGGAGCTGTTTTTT.

J is TRBJ1-2 and V is TRBV25-1, with D uncertain. Germline loops: CDR1 MGHDK, CDR2 SYGVNS. The CDR3 contains 12 residues. Trimming took 6 bases from V and 4 from J, leaving 9 bases between them. CDR3 DNA: TGTGCCAGCAGGAGGGAGGGCTATGGCTACACCTTC. Amino acids: CASRREGYGYTF.